This T cell receptor beta chain is drawn from a study of human T cells and chemical hapten exposure. Study overall: Alopecia areata, totalis or universalis affected patients, mainly female. The study, taken as a whole, reports: Significantly more large CDR3 similarity clusters arose among expanded TCRs than among controls.

The time point is: pre-sensitization, week 0. Sample treatment: therapeutic diphenylcyclopropenone sensitization with weekly scalp DPC. RNA extraction used unfractionated whole blood as the source of total RNA. This clonotype was recorded a few times. Its antigen is not identified. V lost 4 bases and J 0 bases, leaving 12 bases between the germline ends. Germline-derived CDR1 and CDR2 are MNHEY and SMNVEV (reference sequence). The CDR3 is 15 residues long. MiXCR, run by TCRdb on the RACE reads, gives a single entry per CDR3 protein. The data contain about 70,000 distinct CDR3 sequences, 10% to 11% of them singletons.

The origin of this receptor is a woman between 45 and 65 years old with alopecia areata. Some clones in this sample may be carry-over from other donors' samples. The chain joins TRBV27 to TRBJ1-1, with TRBD1 as a possible D gene (5 bases). Material: whole blood, obtained in connection with sensitization to the hapten diphenylcyclopropenone (DPC). CDR3 sequence: CASSYNGALNTEAFF. CDR3 sequence (DNA): TGTGCCAGCAGTTATAACGGGGCCCTGAACACTGAAGCTTTCTTT.